These T cell receptor beta chains were read from a single sample in a study of blood T cell repertoires in COVID-19. Assay used: immunoSEQ multiplex PCR; TCRdb lists only in-frame clones, some missing. The sample has tens of thousands of clones; more than 85% are singletons. Sequencing was performed on peripheral blood. These receptors all come from a man in his forties or fifties with active COVID-19. Both conserved end residues are part of each CDR3. Fields, in order: J gene, V gene, clone size, D gene, CDR3 protein, CDR3 DNA. A D gene is named only where the DNA matches it firmly. A row's size may be missing; if present it is once, few, many or a size class.

TRBJ1-5 | TRBV4-2 | . | . | CASSQDGTSHQPQHF | TGTGCCAGCAGCCAAGATGGGACAAGCCATCAGCCCCAGCATTTT
TRBJ1-5 | TRBV6-6 | . | . | CASRVLENQPQHF | TGTGCCAGCAGAGTTTTAGAAAATCAGCCCCAGCATTTT
TRBJ2-7 | TRBV3-1/TRBV3-2 | . | TRBD2 | CASKSSGTPYEQYF | TGTGCCAGCAAATCTAGCGGAACCCCTTACGAGCAGTACTTC
TRBJ2-3 | TRBV7-9 | . | TRBD1 | CASSLGGGTGGADTQYF | TGTGCCAGCAGCTTAGGTGGTGGGACAGGGGGCGCAGATACGCAGTATTTT
TRBJ2-7 | TRBV7-9 | . | . | CASSLEGRVIEQYF | TGTGCCAGCAGCTTAGAAGGCAGGGTAATCGAGCAGTACTTC
TRBJ2-7 | TRBV2 | . | TRBD2 | CASRVAGVNEQYF | TGTGCCAGCCGGGTAGCGGGAGTGAACGAGCAGTACTTC
TRBJ2-7 | TRBV27 | . | . | CASSLAYSGVREQYF | TGTGCCAGCAGTTTAGCCTACAGCGGCGTCAGGGAGCAGTACTTC
TRBJ1-1 | TRBV6-6 | . | . | CASQGMNTEAFF | TGTGCCAGCCAGGGTATGAACACTGAAGCTTTCTTT
TRBJ1-6 | TRBV19 | . | . | CASKTSVGAYNSPLHF | TGTGCCAGTAAGACGTCCGTAGGGGCCTATAATTCACCCCTCCACTTT
TRBJ2-2 | TRBV2 | . | TRBD2 | CASNTGTSLNTGELFF | TGTGCCAGCAATACGGGGACTAGCCTGAACACCGGGGAGCTGTTTTTT
TRBJ1-5 | TRBV29-1 | few | TRBD1 | CSGTTGVDQPQHF | TGCAGCGGAACGACAGGGGTGGACCAGCCCCAGCATTTT
TRBJ1-3 | TRBV3-1/TRBV3-2 | . | TRBD1 | CASSQAGTGGSGNTIYF | TGTGCCAGCAGCCAAGCCGGGACAGGGGGCTCTGGAAACACCATATATTTT
TRBJ1-2 | TRBV21-1 | . | . | CASSSCSYGYTF | TGTGCCAGCAGCAGTTGTAGCTATGGCTACACCTTC
TRBJ2-1 | TRBV3-1/TRBV3-2 | . | TRBD2 | CASSQGVAGGYNEQFF | TGTGCCAGCAGCCAAGGTGTGGCGGGAGGCTACAATGAGCAGTTCTTC
TRBJ2-2 | TRBV7-9 | once | TRBD1 | CASSRISGTGGLFF | TGTGCCAGCAGTCGAATATCCGGGACAGGGGGTTTGTTTTTT
TRBJ2-6 | TRBV6-1 | . | . | CASSVPGAPSGANVLTF | TGTGCCAGCAGTGTCCCAGGGGCTCCCTCTGGGGCCAACGTCCTGACTTTC
TRBJ2-1 | TRBV6-1 | . | . | CASSEVGSRGPSNEQFF | TGTGCCAGCAGTGAAGTGGGATCTAGGGGCCCATCAAATGAGCAGTTCTTC
TRBJ2-1 | TRBV5-4 | . | TRBD2 | CASSLISGATPTPLFF | TGTGCCAGCAGCCTAATTAGCGGGGCGACTCCAACGCCACTGTTCTTC
TRBJ2-1 | TRBV5-4 | . | . | CASSSLGATLEKWVLHEQFF | TGTGCCAGCAGCTCGCTGGGGGCGACGTTAGAGAAGTGGGTACTGCATGAGCAGTTCTTC
TRBJ1-1 | TRBV6-6 | . | TRBD1 | CASRTGGGSEAFF | TGTGCCAGCAGAACAGGGGGCGGCTCTGAAGCTTTCTTT
TRBJ2-3 | TRBV7-9 | . | . | CASRGLEGRTDTQYF | TGTGCCAGCAGGGGCCTGGAGGGTCGGACAGATACGCAGTATTTT
TRBJ2-4 | TRBV10-1 | . | TRBD2 | CASSESPSGGAKNIQYF | TGCGCCAGCAGTGAGTCGCCTAGCGGGGGGGCCAAAAACATTCAGTACTTC
TRBJ1-1 | TRBV15 | . | . | CATSRDRRGMNTEAFF | TGTGCCACCAGCAGAGATCGTAGGGGCATGAACACTGAAGCTTTCTTT
TRBJ1-3 | TRBV2 | . | TRBD1 | CASRPTGSGNTIYF | TGTGCCAGCAGACCGACAGGGTCCGGAAACACCATATATTTT
TRBJ2-1 | TRBV10-3 | . | TRBD2 | CAIRGSGANNEQFF | TGTGCCATCAGGGGCAGCGGGGCCAACAATGAGCAGTTCTTC
TRBJ2-1 | TRBV5-1 | . | TRBD1 | CASRLQGASYNEQFF | TGCGCCAGCAGGCTTCAGGGGGCCTCTTACAATGAGCAGTTCTTC
TRBJ2-1 | TRBV7-6 | few | TRBD2 | CASSQTLLAGTYNEQFF | TGTGCCAGCAGCCAAACCCTACTAGCGGGGACCTACAATGAGCAGTTCTTC
TRBJ2-7 | TRBV19 | once | . | CASSIGRSRQYF | TGTGCCAGTAGTATAGGCCGGAGCAGGCAGTACTTC
TRBJ1-5 | TRBV4-1 | once | TRBD1 | CASSQDRTGNQPQHF | TGCGCCAGCAGCCAAGACCGGACAGGTAATCAGCCCCAGCATTTT
TRBJ2-1 | TRBV7-8 | once | . | CASSVGLDNEQFF | TGTGCCAGCAGCGTAGGACTGGACAATGAGCAGTTCTTC
TRBJ2-7 | TRBV2 | . | . | CASTGDSYEQYF | TGTGCCAGCACGGGGGACTCCTACGAGCAGTACTTC
TRBJ1-4 | TRBV5-1 | . | TRBD1 | CASRASGQGSYHEKLFF | TGCGCCAGCAGAGCCTCGGGACAGGGGTCGTACCATGAAAAACTGTTTTTT
TRBJ2-3 | TRBV5-1 | . | . | CASSILADSSDTQYF | TGCGCCAGCAGTATCTTAGCGGATTCTTCAGATACGCAGTATTTT
TRBJ2-3 | TRBV11-2 | . | TRBD2 | CASSLGASGGTDTQYF | TGTGCCAGCAGCTTAGGTGCTAGCGGGGGCACAGATACGCAGTATTTT
TRBJ2-1 | TRBV7-9 | . | TRBD2 | CASSSSGRANEQFF | TGTGCCAGCAGCTCTAGCGGGAGGGCCAATGAGCAGTTCTTC
TRBJ1-2 | TRBV19 | once | TRBD1 | CASRDRVRGYTF | TGTGCCAGTAGGGACAGGGTTAGGGGCTACACCTTC
TRBJ2-7 | TRBV21-1 | . | . | CASSKGRGGPSYEQYF | TGTGCCAGCAGCAAAGGGAGAGGGGGCCCCTCCTACGAGCAGTACTTC
TRBJ2-5 | TRBV13 | once | . | CASSQRGQETQYF | TGTGCCAGCAGCCAGAGGGGGCAAGAGACCCAGTACTTC
TRBJ1-2 | TRBV9 | . | TRBD1 | CASSVPGQGRGYTF | TGTGCCAGCAGCGTACCGGGACAGGGACGCGGCTACACCTTC
TRBJ1-2 | TRBV27 | . | . | CASSFQRQNYGYTF | TGTGCCAGCAGTTTCCAAAGACAGAACTATGGCTACACCTTC
TRBJ1-4 | TRBV19 | . | . | CASSIPYSATNEKLFF | TGTGCCAGTAGTATTCCCTACTCCGCAACTAATGAAAAACTGTTTTTT
TRBJ2-3 | TRBV5-4 | . | TRBD2 | CASSVYRTSGSKDTQYF | TGTGCCAGCAGCGTCTATCGGACTAGCGGGAGTAAAGATACGCAGTATTTT
TRBJ2-3 | TRBV23-1 | once | . | CASRSGDTQYF | TGCGCCAGCCGAAGCGGGGATACGCAGTATTTT
TRBJ2-7 | TRBV13 | . | TRBD2 | CASSSGTSGFYSYEQYF | TGTGCCAGCAGCTCAGGGACTAGCGGGTTTTACTCCTACGAGCAGTACTTC
TRBJ1-6 | TRBV12-3/TRBV12-4 | . | . | CASSGANSPLHF | TGTGCCAGCAGTGGAGCTAATTCACCCCTCCACTTT
TRBJ2-3 | TRBV28 | . | . | CASTRARGTQYF | TGTGCCAGCACCAGGGCCCGCGGTACGCAGTATTTT
TRBJ2-7 | TRBV2 | once | . | CASRAISGAHEQYF | TGTGCCAGCAGGGCCATTTCAGGGGCCCACGAGCAGTACTTC
TRBJ2-7 | TRBV7-9 | . | TRBD2 | CASSPGRGVSGSYEQYF | TGTGCCAGCAGCCCGGGGAGAGGGGTTAGCGGGAGCTACGAGCAGTACTTC
TRBJ2-1 | TRBV12-3/TRBV12-4 | . | TRBD1 | CASVDRGPEGQFF | TGTGCCAGCGTGGACAGGGGCCCCGAGGGGCAGTTCTTC
TRBJ2-2 | TRBV30 | . | . | CAWSVNRVTGELFF | TGTGCCTGGAGTGTAAACAGGGTAACCGGGGAGCTGTTTTTT
TRBJ1-2 | TRBV7-8 | . | . | CASSRYRVEGYTF | TGTGCCAGCAGTCGTTACAGGGTTGAGGGCTACACCTTC
TRBJ2-3 | TRBV6-5 | . | . | CASSFSGSTDTQYF | TGTGCCAGCAGTTTTAGCGGTAGCACAGATACGCAGTATTTT
TRBJ2-7 | TRBV5-1 | . | . | CASSLGRLHGSEQYF | TGCGCCAGCAGCTTGGGGCGACTACATGGATCCGAGCAGTACTTC